This entry lists 4 T cell receptor beta chains sequenced from one sample in a study of CXCR3-negative and CXCR3-positive naive CD8 T cells (dated by TCRdb to between 2019 and 2020). Paper-wide results and their limitations: Compared with CXCR3-negative naive cells, CXCR3-positive naive cells had TRB CDR3s with higher hydrophobicity (lower Kidera factor 4), lower energy, and higher strength and volume indices.

These receptors are not linked to any known antigen. Sequencing used a NextSeq 550. The Human TCR Profiling Kit (MiLaboratory) was used to make UMI-labeled 5' RACE TRB cDNA libraries. Each entry corresponds to one CDR3 protein sequence from reads that TCRdb reprocessed, and DNA is not given. The sample has 150,000 to 180,000 distinct CDR3 sequences on record. The leading ten clones occupy 0.45% to 0.6% of the sample. Sequencing was carried out using naive CXCR3+ CD8+ T cells from blood. The cell subset or site tag for this specimen amounts to: CD45RO-CCR7+CD27+CD95- naive CD8+ T cells expressing CXCR3 (TNR3+). These receptors were taken from a human donor in good health. Some clones in this sample may be carry-over from other donors' samples.

This chain's CDR3 is CSVLAGPPEQYF. V usage is TRBV29-1 and J usage is TRBJ2-7; there is no DNA to check the TCRdb D call of TRBD2. There are 12 residues in the CDR3. Per the germline V gene, CDR1 is SQVTM and CDR2 is ANQGSEA.

CDR3 residues: CATSRERDRVGETQYF. V is TRBV15 and J is TRBJ2-5; with no DNA, the TCRdb D assignment of TRBD1 cannot be verified. Germline CDR1 is LNHNV and CDR2 is YYDKDF (reference sequence). The CDR3 runs to 16 residues.

The rearrangement joins TRBV29-1 to TRBJ2-7; TCRdb lists TRBD1, though no DNA is available to test this call. The CDR3 contains 12 residues. Germline V gives CDR1 SQVTM, CDR2 ANQGSEA. The CDR3 here is CSARGGPYEQYF.

The chain links TRBV28 to TRBJ2-1; lacking DNA, the TRBD2 call made by TCRdb goes unchecked. Germline values: CDR1 MDHEN, CDR2 SYDVKM. The CDR3 contains 20 residues. The CDR3 is CASSAGRISGRAWSYTEQFF. Drawing the rest from reference TRBV28 and TRBJ2-1, the complete variable domain is DVKVTQSSRYLVKRTGEKVFLECVQDMDHENMFWYRQDPGLGLRLIYFSYDVKMKEKGDIPEGYSVSREKKERFSLILESASTNQTSMYLCASSAGRISGRAWSYTEQFFGPGTRLTVL.